This T cell receptor (beta chain) was identified during a study of shared clonotypes between healthy human individuals. General observations from the study: The sole specimen, blood, was sampled, and tissue repertoires likely differ. Although depth was large, rarefaction showed that sequencing of the sorted subsets was incomplete. As a rule, naive subsets had a larger estimated richness than memory subsets.

Genomic DNA per cell subset filled all wells of several immunoSEQ plates. Sequencing used immunoSEQ multiplex PCR; TCRdb keeps in-frame clones, though not all of them. The repertoire holds 2 million to 3 million clones, with 80% to 95% as singletons. Remarks on this clone: Its antigen is not known. Within the sample, other DNA sequences also encode this same CDR3.

The germline CDR1 and CDR2 sequences are SGHRS and YFSETQ. With 0 bases removed from V and 0 bases from J, the gap between germline ends came to 4 bases. CDR3 length: 15 residues. The source is a man in his late teens or twenties in good health. Some clones in this sample may be carry-over from other donors' samples. Sequencing was carried out using naive CD4+ T cells from PBMCs. Subset here: CD45RA+ positively selected. The chain recombines TRBV5-1 with TRBJ2-6; D call uncertain. CDR3 sequence: CASSLGLSGANVLTF. The CDR3 nucleotides are TGCGCCAGCAGCTTGGGGCTCTCTGGGGCCAACGTCCTGACTTTC.